This T cell receptor (beta chain) was captured in a study of T cells in Graves' hyperthyroidism and ophthalmopathy. Patients showing uncontrolled infection, other autoimmune disease, pregnancy or lactation were ineligible. Amplification yielded TCR beta CDR3 regions, with RNA transcripts as the source. During a first-round RT-PCR of the TCR CDR3, the HTBI primer set was used. TCRdb processed the multiplex PCR reads anew with MiXCR; each CDR3 protein has one entry. The sample shows roughly 420,000 distinct CDR3 sequences, around 14% of them seen only once. Losses at the gene ends were 2 bases for V and 7 bases for J; bases not matched to a gene: 7. The CDR3 is 15 amino acids. CDR1 and CDR2 from the germline V gene are SGHTA and FQGNSA. This clonotype was seen many times.

This TCR was sampled from a woman between 18 and 29 years old with Graves' hyperthyroidism. This chain links TRBV7-2 with TRBJ1-5; TRBD1 matches 8 bases. The sample taken for sequencing was blood. This CDR3 reads CASSLPDRGYQPQHF. The CDR3 DNA sequence: TGTGCCAGCAGCTTACCAGACAGGGGATACCAGCCCCAGCATTTT.